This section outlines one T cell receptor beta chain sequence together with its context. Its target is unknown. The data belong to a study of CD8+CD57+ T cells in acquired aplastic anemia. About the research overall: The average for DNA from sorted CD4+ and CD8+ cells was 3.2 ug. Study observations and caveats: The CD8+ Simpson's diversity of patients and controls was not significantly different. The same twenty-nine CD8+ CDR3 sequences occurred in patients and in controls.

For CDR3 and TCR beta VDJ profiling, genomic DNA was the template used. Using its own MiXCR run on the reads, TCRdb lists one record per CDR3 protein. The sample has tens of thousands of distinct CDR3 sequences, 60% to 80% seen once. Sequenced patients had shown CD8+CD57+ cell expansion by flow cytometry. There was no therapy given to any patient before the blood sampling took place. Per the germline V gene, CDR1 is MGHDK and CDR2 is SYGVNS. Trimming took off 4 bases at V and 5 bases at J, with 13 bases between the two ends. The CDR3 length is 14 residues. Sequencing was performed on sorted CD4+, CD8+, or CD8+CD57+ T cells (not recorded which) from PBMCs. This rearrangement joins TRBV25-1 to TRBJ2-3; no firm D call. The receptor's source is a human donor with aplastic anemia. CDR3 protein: CASSAPVIGDTQYF. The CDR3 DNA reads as TGTGCCAGCAGTGCCCCCGTGATCGGAGATACGCAGTATTTT.